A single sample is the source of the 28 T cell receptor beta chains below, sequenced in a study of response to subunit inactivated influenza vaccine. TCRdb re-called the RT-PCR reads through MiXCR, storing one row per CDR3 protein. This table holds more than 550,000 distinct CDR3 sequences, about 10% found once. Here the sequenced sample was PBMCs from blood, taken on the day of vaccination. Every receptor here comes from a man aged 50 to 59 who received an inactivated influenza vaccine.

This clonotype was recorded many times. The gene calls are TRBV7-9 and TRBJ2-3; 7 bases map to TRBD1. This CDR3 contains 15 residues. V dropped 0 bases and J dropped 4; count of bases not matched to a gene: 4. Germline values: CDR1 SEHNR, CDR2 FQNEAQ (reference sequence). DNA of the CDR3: TGTGCCAGCAGCTTAGCAAGGGGGCGATCAGATACGCAGTATTTT. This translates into CASSLARGRSDTQYF.

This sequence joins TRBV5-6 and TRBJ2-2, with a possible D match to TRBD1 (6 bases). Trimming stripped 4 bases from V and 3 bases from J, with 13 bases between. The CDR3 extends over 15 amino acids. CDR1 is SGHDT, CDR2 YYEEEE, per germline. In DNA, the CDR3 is TGTGCCAGCAGCATGGACGGGACATACACCGGGGAGCTGTTTTTT. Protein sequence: CASSMDGTYTGELFF.

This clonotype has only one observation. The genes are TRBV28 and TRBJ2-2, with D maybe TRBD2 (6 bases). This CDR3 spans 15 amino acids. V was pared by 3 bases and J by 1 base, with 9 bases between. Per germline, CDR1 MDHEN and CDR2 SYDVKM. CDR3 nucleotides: TGTGCCAGCAGTTTGGACTACCGGAACACCGGGGAGCTGTTTTTT. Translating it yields CASSLDYRNTGELFF.

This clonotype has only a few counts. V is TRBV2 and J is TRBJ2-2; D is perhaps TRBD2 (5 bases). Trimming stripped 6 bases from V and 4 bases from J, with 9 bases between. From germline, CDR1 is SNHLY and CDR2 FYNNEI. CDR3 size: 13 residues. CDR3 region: CASRLEGTGELFF. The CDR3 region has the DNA TGTGCCAGCAGGTTAGAGGGCACCGGGGAGCTGTTTTTT.

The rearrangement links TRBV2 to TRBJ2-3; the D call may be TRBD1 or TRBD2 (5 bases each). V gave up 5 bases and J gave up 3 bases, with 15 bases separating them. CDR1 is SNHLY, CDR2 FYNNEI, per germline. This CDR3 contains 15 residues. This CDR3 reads CASSRAPGQTDTQYF. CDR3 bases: TGTGCCAGCAGTCGGGCCCCGGGGCAGACAGATACGCAGTATTTT.

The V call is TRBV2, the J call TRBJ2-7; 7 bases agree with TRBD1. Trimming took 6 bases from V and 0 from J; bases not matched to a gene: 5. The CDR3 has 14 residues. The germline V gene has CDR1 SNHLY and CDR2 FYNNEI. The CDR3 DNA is TGTGCCAGCAGGGCCGGGACAGTCTCCTACGAGCAGTACTTC. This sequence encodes CASRAGTVSYEQYF.

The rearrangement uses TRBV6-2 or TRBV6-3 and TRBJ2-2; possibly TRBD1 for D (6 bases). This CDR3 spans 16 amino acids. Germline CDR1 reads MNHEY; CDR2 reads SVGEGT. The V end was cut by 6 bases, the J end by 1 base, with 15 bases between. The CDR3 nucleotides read TGTGCCAGCAGGGCCTTTGGGGGACAGAACACCGGGGAGCTGTTTTTT. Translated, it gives CASRAFGGQNTGELFF.

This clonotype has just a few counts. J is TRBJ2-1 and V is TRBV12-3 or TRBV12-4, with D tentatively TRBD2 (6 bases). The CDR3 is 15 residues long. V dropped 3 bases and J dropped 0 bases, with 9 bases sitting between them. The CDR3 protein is CASSFRRGSYNEQFF. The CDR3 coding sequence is TGTGCCAGCAGTTTCCGGCGGGGCTCCTACAATGAGCAGTTCTTC.

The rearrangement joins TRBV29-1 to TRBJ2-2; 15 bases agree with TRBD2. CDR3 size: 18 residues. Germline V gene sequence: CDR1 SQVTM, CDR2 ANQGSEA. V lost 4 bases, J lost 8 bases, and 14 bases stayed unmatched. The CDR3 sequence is CSVAGLAGGERSIGELFF. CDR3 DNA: TGCAGCGTTGCGGGACTAGCGGGAGGTGAAAGATCCATTGGGGAGCTGTTTTTT.

The DNA for the CDR3 is TGTGCCACCAGGAAGGCAGGTTACAATGAGCAGTTCTTC. It encodes CATRKAGYNEQFF. This chain joins TRBV24-1 and TRBJ2-1; D remains unclear. The CDR3 loop spans 13 amino acids. Germline lookup yields CDR1 KGHDR and CDR2 SFDVKD. V was pared by 7 bases and J by 4 bases, with 10 bases between.

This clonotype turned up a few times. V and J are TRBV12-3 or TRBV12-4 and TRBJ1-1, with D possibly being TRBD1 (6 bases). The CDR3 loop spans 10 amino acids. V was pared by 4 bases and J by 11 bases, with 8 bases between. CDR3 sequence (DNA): TGTGCCAGCAGTTGGGACAAGGCTTTCTTT. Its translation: CASSWDKAFF.

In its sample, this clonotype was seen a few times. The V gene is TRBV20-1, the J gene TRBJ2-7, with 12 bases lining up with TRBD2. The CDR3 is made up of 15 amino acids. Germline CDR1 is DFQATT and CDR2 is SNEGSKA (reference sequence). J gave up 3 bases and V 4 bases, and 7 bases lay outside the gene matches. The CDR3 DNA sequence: TGCAGTGCTACCAGACTAGCGGGGGTATACTACGAGCAGTACTTC. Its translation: CSATRLAGVYYEQYF.

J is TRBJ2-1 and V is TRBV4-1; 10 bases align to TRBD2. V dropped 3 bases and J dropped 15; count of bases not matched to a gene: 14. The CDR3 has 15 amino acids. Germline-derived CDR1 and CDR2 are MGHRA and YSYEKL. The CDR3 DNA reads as TGCGCCAGCAGCCACCCCGGGCTAGCGGGGGCCCTTTGGTTCTTC. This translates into CASSHPGLAGALWFF.

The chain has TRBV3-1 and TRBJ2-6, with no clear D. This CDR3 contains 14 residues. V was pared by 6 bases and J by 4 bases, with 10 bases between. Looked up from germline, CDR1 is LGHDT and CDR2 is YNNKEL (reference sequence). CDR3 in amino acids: CASSFLMGANVLTF. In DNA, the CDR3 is TGTGCCAGCAGTTTTTTAATGGGGGCCAACGTCCTGACTTTC.

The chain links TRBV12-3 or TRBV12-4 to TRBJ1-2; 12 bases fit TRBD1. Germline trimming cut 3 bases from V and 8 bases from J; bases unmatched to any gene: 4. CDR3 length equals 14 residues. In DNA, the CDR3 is TGTGCCAGCAGTTTCTGGGACAGGGGGCACGGCTACACCTTC. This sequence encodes CASSFWDRGHGYTF.

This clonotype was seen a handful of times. The CDR3 here is CSVEDRPDSTDTQYF. The CDR3, as DNA: TGCAGCGTTGAAGATCGTCCAGATAGCACAGATACGCAGTATTTT. This chain links TRBV29-1 with TRBJ2-3, with D unclear. The V end was cut by 0 bases, the J end by 0 bases, with 10 bases between. CDR1 and CDR2 (germline): SQVTM, ANQGSEA. The CDR3 runs 15 residues.

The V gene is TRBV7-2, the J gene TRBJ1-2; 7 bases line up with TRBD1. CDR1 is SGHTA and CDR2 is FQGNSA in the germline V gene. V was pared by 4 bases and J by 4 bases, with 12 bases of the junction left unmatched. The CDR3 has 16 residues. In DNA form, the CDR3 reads TGTGCCAGCAGCTCCGACAGGGTTCTATTCCCCTATGGCTACACCTTC. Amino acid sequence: CASSSDRVLFPYGYTF.

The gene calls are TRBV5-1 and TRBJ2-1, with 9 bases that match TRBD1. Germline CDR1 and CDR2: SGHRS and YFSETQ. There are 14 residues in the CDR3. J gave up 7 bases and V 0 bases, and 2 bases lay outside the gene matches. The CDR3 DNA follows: TGCGCCAGCAGCTTGGAGACAGGGGGAAATGAGCAGTTCTTC. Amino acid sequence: CASSLETGGNEQFF.

CDR3 amino acids: CSARDLGGTYEQYF. The CDR3 bases are TGCAGTGCTAGAGATTTGGGCGGGACCTACGAGCAGTACTTC. This sequence joins TRBV20-1 and TRBJ2-7; tentatively, D is TRBD2 (6 bases). The CDR3 totals 14 residues. The germline CDR1 and CDR2 sequences are DFQATT and SNEGSKA (reference sequence). Trimming took off 0 bases at V and 2 bases at J, with 11 bases between the two ends.

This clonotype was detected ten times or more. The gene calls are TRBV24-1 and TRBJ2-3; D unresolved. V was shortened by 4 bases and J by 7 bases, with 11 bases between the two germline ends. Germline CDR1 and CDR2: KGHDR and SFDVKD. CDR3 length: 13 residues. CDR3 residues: CATSEALPYTQYF. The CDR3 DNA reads TGTGCCACCAGTGAGGCCCTCCCTTATACGCAGTATTTT.

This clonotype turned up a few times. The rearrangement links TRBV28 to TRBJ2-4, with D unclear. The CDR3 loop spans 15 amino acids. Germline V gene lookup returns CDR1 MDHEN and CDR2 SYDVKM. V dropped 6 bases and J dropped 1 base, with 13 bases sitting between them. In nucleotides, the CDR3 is TGTGCCAGCAGCTTAACAAGGGTGGCCAAAAACATTCAGTACTTC. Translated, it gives CASSLTRVAKNIQYF.

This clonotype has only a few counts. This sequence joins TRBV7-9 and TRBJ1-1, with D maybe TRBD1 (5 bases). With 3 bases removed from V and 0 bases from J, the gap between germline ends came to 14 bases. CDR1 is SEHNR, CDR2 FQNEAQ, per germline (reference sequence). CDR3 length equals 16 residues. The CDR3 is CASSFGGGRMNTEAFF. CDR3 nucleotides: TGTGCCAGCAGCTTCGGGGGGGGAAGAATGAACACTGAAGCTTTCTTT.

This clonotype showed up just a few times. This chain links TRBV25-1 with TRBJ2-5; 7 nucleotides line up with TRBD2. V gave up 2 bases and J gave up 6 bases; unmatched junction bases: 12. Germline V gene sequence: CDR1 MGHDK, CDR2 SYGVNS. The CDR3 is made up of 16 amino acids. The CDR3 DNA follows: TGTGCCAGCAGTGAAGCCCCATGGCAGGGAGGGAAGACCCAGTACTTC. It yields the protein CASSEAPWQGGKTQYF.

The CDR3 here is CASSLLAGDWETQYF. The CDR3, as DNA: TGTGCCAGCAGCTTACTAGCGGGAGATTGGGAGACCCAGTACTTC. The gene calls are TRBV7-8 and TRBJ2-5, with TRBD2 matching 10 bases. This CDR3 comprises 15 residues. Per the germline V gene, CDR1 is SGHVS and CDR2 is FQNEAQ. V dropped 2 bases and J dropped 5; count of bases not matched to a gene: 5.

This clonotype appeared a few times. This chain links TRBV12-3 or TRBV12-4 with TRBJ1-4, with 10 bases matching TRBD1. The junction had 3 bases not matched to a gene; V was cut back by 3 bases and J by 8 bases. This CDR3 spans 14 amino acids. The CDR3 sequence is CASSFGTGAEKLFF. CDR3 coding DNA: TGTGCCAGCAGTTTTGGGACAGGGGCAGAAAAACTGTTTTTT.

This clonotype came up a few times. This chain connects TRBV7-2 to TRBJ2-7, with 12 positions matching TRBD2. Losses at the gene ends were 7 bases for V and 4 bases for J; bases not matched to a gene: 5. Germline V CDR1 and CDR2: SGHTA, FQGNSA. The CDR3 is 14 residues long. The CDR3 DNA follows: TGTGCCAGCACCCTGACTAGCGGGAGTTACGAGCAGTACTTC. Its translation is CASTLTSGSYEQYF.

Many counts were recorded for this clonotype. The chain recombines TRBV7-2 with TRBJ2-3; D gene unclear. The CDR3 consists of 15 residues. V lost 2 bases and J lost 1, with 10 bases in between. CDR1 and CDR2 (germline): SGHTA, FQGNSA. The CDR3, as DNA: TGTGCCAGCAGCTTATACGTGGTTGGCACAGATACGCAGTATTTT. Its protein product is CASSLYVVGTDTQYF.

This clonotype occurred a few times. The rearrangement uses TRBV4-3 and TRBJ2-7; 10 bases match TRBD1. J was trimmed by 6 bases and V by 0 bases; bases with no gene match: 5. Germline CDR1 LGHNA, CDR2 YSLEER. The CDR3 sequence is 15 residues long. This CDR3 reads CASSQDGTGVSEQYF. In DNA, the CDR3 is TGCGCCAGCAGCCAAGATGGGACAGGGGTTAGCGAGCAGTACTTC.